These T cell receptor beta chains were read from a single sample in a study of breast tumors, draining lymph nodes, adjacent tissues. TCRdb analysed the multiplex PCR reads with MiXCR anew, one entry per CDR3 protein. The table includes some 250,000 distinct CDR3 sequences, roughly a third detected once. Sequenced input: axillary lymph node tissue. Every receptor here comes from a female donor with breast cancer. Some clones in this sample may be carry-over from other donors' samples. Both conserved end residues are part of each CDR3. Each record gives: D gene, clone size, V gene, J gene, CDR3 protein, CDR3 DNA. A D gene is named only where the DNA matches it firmly. Not all rows give a size; the values are once, few, many and, for expanded clones, a class.

D: TRBD1
size: NA
V: TRBV29-1
J: TRBJ1-1
CDR3: CSVHWDRRLNTEAFF
DNA: TGCAGCGTTCACTGGGACAGGCGATTGAACACTGAAGCTTTCTTT

D: TRBD1
size: many
V: TRBV12-3/TRBV12-4
J: TRBJ1-3
CDR3: CASRRTGEIGNTIYF
DNA: TGTGCCAGCAGGAGGACAGGAGAGATTGGAAACACCATATATTTT

D: TRBD2
size: NA
V: TRBV27
J: TRBJ2-1
CDR3: CASSSLAGSRYNEQFF
DNA: TGTGCCAGCAGTTCTTTAGCGGGAAGTCGATACAATGAGCAGTTCTTC

D: TRBD2
size: many
V: TRBV6-5
J: TRBJ2-3
CDR3: CASSSGRVISDTQYF
DNA: TGTGCCAGCAGTAGCGGGAGAGTTATTTCAGATACGCAGTATTTT

D: TRBD2
size: few
V: TRBV7-2
J: TRBJ2-7
CDR3: CASSLLPQGLEIPHEQYF
DNA: TGTGCCAGCAGCTTACTCCCACAGGGACTAGAGATCCCCCACGAGCAGTACTTC

D: TRBD1
size: NA
V: TRBV2
J: TRBJ1-2
CDR3: CASSDQGGSYGYTF
DNA: TGTGCCAGCAGTGACCAAGGGGGCAGCTATGGCTACACCTTC

D: NA
size: NA
V: TRBV6-6
J: TRBJ2-7
CDR3: CASSHVPFPSSYEQYF
DNA: TGTGCCAGCAGTCACGTCCCGTTCCCGAGCTCCTACGAGCAGTACTTC

D: NA
size: NA
V: TRBV29-1
J: TRBJ2-7
CDR3: CSVDVASGSVYEQYF
DNA: TGCAGCGTTGATGTCGCCTCAGGGAGCGTCTACGAGCAGTACTTC

D: NA
size: NA
V: TRBV5-1
J: TRBJ2-4
CDR3: CASSSTGSGIQYF
DNA: TGCGCCAGCAGCTCTACCGGGTCGGGCATTCAGTACTTC

D: TRBD2
size: NA
V: TRBV7-6
J: TRBJ2-5
CDR3: CASTKTLAGGGETQYF
DNA: TGTGCCAGCACCAAGACCCTAGCGGGGGGGGGGGAGACCCAGTACTTC

D: NA
size: NA
V: TRBV2
J: TRBJ2-7
CDR3: CASSVSRGPGDSYEQYF
DNA: TGTGCCAGCAGCGTTTCCCGAGGCCCAGGGGATAGCTACGAGCAGTACTTC

D: TRBD2
size: few
V: TRBV6-6
J: TRBJ2-1
CDR3: CASSHSGGRNNEQFF
DNA: TGTGCCAGCAGTCACTCGGGGGGAAGGAACAATGAGCAGTTCTTC

D: TRBD2
size: many
V: TRBV5-1
J: TRBJ2-1
CDR3: CASSSPLAGGYNEQFF
DNA: TGCGCCAGCAGCTCACCACTAGCGGGAGGGTACAATGAGCAGTTCTTC

D: TRBD1
size: NA
V: TRBV6-1
J: TRBJ2-5
CDR3: CASNQQGARETQYF
DNA: TGTGCCAGCAACCAACAGGGGGCGCGGGAGACCCAGTACTTC

D: TRBD1
size: NA
V: TRBV25-1
J: TRBJ1-2
CDR3: CARPDRGGVDGYTF
DNA: TGTGCTAGACCGGACAGGGGAGGTGTGGATGGCTACACCTTC

D: TRBD2
size: many
V: TRBV6-2/TRBV6-3
J: TRBJ2-5
CDR3: CASSYAGGLKTQYF
DNA: TGTGCCAGCAGTTACGCGGGGGGGCTGAAGACCCAGTACTTC

D: NA
size: NA
V: TRBV7-2
J: TRBJ2-3
CDR3: CAGSPQGGLSTDTQYF
DNA: TGTGCCGGCAGCCCCCAAGGAGGTCTAAGCACAGATACGCAGTATTTT

D: TRBD1
size: NA
V: TRBV29-1
J: TRBJ1-4
CDR3: CSVQGAGNEKLFF
DNA: TGCAGCGTACAGGGGGCGGGTAATGAAAAACTGTTTTTT

D: TRBD2
size: NA
V: TRBV20-1
J: TRBJ2-5
CDR3: CSARERLAGAGAAQYF
DNA: TGCAGTGCTAGAGAACGACTAGCGGGGGCCGGTGCGGCCCAGTACTTC

D: TRBD2
size: many
V: TRBV18
J: TRBJ2-7
CDR3: CASSPGLAEEQYF
DNA: TGTGCCAGCTCACCCGGACTAGCTGAGGAGCAGTACTTC

D: NA
size: NA
V: TRBV5-1
J: TRBJ1-2
CDR3: CASSLEDRIYGYTF
DNA: TGCGCCAGCAGCTTGGAGGACAGAATCTATGGCTACACCTTC

D: NA
size: many
V: TRBV19
J: TRBJ1-2
CDR3: CASTPGGDYGYTF
DNA: TGTGCCAGTACGCCGGGGGGGGACTATGGCTACACCTTC

D: TRBD1
size: few
V: TRBV5-4
J: TRBJ2-3
CDR3: CASSLKTGSTDTQYF
DNA: TGTGCCAGCAGCTTGAAGACAGGGTCAACAGATACGCAGTATTTT

D: TRBD1
size: many
V: TRBV19
J: TRBJ2-1
CDR3: CASSIGQQGEDNEQFF
DNA: TGTGCCAGTAGTATAGGACAACAGGGGGAAGACAATGAGCAGTTCTTC

D: TRBD1
size: many
V: TRBV7-2
J: TRBJ2-1
CDR3: CASTNPRGTGYNEQFF
DNA: TGTGCCAGCACAAACCCAAGAGGGACAGGGTACAATGAGCAGTTCTTC

D: NA
size: NA
V: TRBV27
J: TRBJ2-3
CDR3: CASSLGYSKGTDTQYF
DNA: TGTGCCAGCAGTTTAGGCTACTCAAAGGGCACAGATACGCAGTATTTT

D: TRBD1
size: many
V: TRBV5-8
J: TRBJ2-7
CDR3: CASSRTGFYEQYF
DNA: TGTGCCAGCAGCAGGACAGGGTTCTACGAGCAGTACTTC

D: NA
size: NA
V: TRBV19
J: TRBJ1-1
CDR3: CASSISGVRQGNTEAFF
DNA: TGTGCCAGTAGTATAAGTGGGGTCCGTCAGGGGAACACTGAAGCTTTCTTT

D: TRBD2
size: NA
V: TRBV7-3
J: TRBJ2-1
CDR3: CASERLAGAYNEQFF
DNA: TGTGCCAGTGAGCGACTAGCGGGGGCCTACAATGAGCAGTTCTTC

D: TRBD1
size: NA
V: TRBV5-1
J: TRBJ1-4
CDR3: CASSRTGGEKLFF
DNA: TGCGCCAGCAGCAGAACAGGGGGTGAAAAACTGTTTTTT

D: NA
size: NA
V: TRBV20-1
J: TRBJ1-3
CDR3: CSARAPRGSGNTIYF
DNA: TGCAGTGCTAGAGCCCCCCGGGGCTCTGGAAACACCATATATTTT

D: NA
size: many
V: TRBV5-4
J: TRBJ1-3
CDR3: CASSLDQGTGNTIYF
DNA: TGTGCCAGCAGCTTGGATCAGGGAACTGGAAACACCATATATTTT

D: NA
size: many
V: TRBV20-1
J: TRBJ1-5
CDR3: CSASRPEGNQPQHF
DNA: TGCAGTGCTAGTAGGCCGGAGGGCAATCAGCCCCAGCATTTT

D: NA
size: NA
V: TRBV19
J: TRBJ2-1
CDR3: CASSSWGRNEQFF
DNA: TGTGCCAGTAGCTCGTGGGGGCGCAATGAGCAGTTCTTC

D: NA
size: few
V: TRBV2
J: TRBJ2-4
CDR3: CASSGGGSAKNIQYF
DNA: TGTGCCAGCAGTGGAGGGGGATCGGCCAAAAACATTCAGTACTTC

D: NA
size: NA
V: TRBV2
J: TRBJ1-4
CDR3: CASSLRLAGREKLFF
DNA: TGTGCCAGCAGCCTTAGACTGGCGGGGAGGGAAAAACTGTTTTTT

D: NA
size: NA
V: TRBV12-3/TRBV12-4
J: TRBJ2-5
CDR3: CASSLWGRRETQYF
DNA: TGTGCCAGCAGTTTGTGGGGGCGGCGAGAGACCCAGTACTTC

D: NA
size: once
V: TRBV7-9
J: TRBJ2-2
CDR3: CASSSLGPQGTGELFF
DNA: TGTGCCAGCAGCTCGTTGGGACCCCAGGGCACCGGGGAGCTGTTTTTT

D: NA
size: many
V: TRBV20-1
J: TRBJ1-3
CDR3: CSAHQQGSGNTIYF
DNA: TGCAGTGCACACCAACAGGGATCCGGAAACACCATATATTTT